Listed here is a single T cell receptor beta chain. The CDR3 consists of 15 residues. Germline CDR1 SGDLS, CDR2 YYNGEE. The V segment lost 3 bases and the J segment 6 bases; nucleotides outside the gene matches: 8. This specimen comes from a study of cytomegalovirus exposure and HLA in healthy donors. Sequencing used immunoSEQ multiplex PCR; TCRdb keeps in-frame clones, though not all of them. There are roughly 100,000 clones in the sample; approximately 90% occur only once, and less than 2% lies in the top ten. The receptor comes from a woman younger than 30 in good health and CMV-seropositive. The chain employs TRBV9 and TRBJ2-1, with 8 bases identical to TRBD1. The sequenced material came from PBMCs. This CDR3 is CASSDGQGALNEQFF. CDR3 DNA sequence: TGTGCCAGCAGCGACGGACAGGGAGCGCTCAATGAGCAGTTCTTC.